This T cell receptor beta chain appears in the sequencing data of a study of blood T cell repertoires in COVID-19. Germline CDR1 is MNHNS and CDR2 is SASEGT. The CDR3 sequence is 14 residues long. V lost 2 bases to trimming and J lost 5 bases, with 10 bases between them. Libraries were prepared by immunoSEQ multiplex PCR; TCRdb keeps only in-frame clonotypes and omits some of them. Among 60,000 or so clones listed, 88% were seen once. This chain links TRBV6-1 with TRBJ2-1, with a possible D match to TRBD1 (6 bases). Sequencing input: peripheral blood. This receptor was identified in a man between 60 and 70 years old with acute or convalescent COVID-19. The DNA for the CDR3 is TGTGCCAGCAGTGAAAGGGACATAAACAATGAGCAGTTCTTC. Amino acid sequence: CASSERDINNEQFF.